The next 3 T cell receptor beta chains were all read from a single sample in a study of low-dose radiotherapy and immunotherapy resistance in tumors. TRAV- and TRBV-specific primers, spanning alpha and beta chains, primed first-strand cDNA. TCRs were amplified for around 21 PCR cycles with a constant-region primer and V-primer adapter. TCRdb reprocessed the reads with MiXCR, giving one entry per CDR3 protein. The table records 12,000 to 15,000 distinct CDR3 sequences, roughly 52% of them present only once. The receptors were gathered from a human donor with advanced metastatic prostate, ovarian, gallbladder or colorectal cancer (not recorded which). This table probably holds off-target reads from a library built for another chain.

This clonotype was detected a few times. The genes are TRBV30 and TRBJ2-1, with 11 nucleotides matching TRBD2. Unmatched junction bases numbered 3, after V lost 2 bases and J lost 6 bases. The CDR3 consists of 14 residues. CDR1 and CDR2 (germline): GTSNPN, SVGIG (reference sequence). The CDR3 loop is CAWSLGLAANEQFF. The CDR3, as DNA: TGTGCCTGGAGTTTGGGACTAGCGGCCAATGAGCAGTTCTTC.

This clonotype has a handful of counts. The V gene is TRBV27, the J gene TRBJ2-1; D is uncertain. With 6 bases removed from V and 0 bases from J, the gap between germline ends came to 15 bases. Germline CDR1 MNHEY, CDR2 SMNVEV (reference sequence). The CDR3 runs 16 residues. The CDR3 reads CASSKTALGSYNEQFF. CDR3 DNA sequence: TGTGCCAGCAGCAAAACGGCGTTGGGCTCCTACAATGAGCAGTTCTTC.

This clonotype came up a few times. The chain is built from TRBV7-4 and TRBJ1-2, with 7 bases matching TRBD1. Germline CDR1 is SGHVT and CDR2 is SQSDAQ. V lost 5 bases to trimming and J lost 5 bases; unmatched junction nucleotides: 17. This CDR3 has 17 residues. The DNA of the CDR3 is TGTGCCAGCAGCCCAAGCCGGACAGGCAACTCCCTTTATGGCTACACCTTC. This encodes CASSPSRTGNSLYGYTF.